Listed here are 15 T cell receptor beta chains from one sample, sequenced in a study of CD8 T cells in Susac syndrome. RNA amounts of about 0.5 to 1 ug underwent reverse transcription with random hexamers. TCRdb used MiXCR to reprocess the immunoSEQ multiplex PCR reads, holding one entry per CDR3 protein. The sample includes under 200,000 distinct CDR3 sequences, 90% to 96% of them seen just once. Material for sequencing was CD4+ T cells from PBMCs. These receptors were obtained from a human donor with Susac syndrome.

The rearrangement links TRBV7-9 to TRBJ1-5; TRBD1 might be the D (5 bases). CDR1 SEHNR and CDR2 FQNEAQ come from the germline V gene (reference sequence). V gave up 5 bases and J gave up 4 bases, with 15 bases separating them. This CDR3 is built from 15 residues. For the CDR3, the DNA is TGTGCCAGCAGCCGCTATCGGGGGGTAAATCAGCCCCAGCATTTT. Translating it yields CASSRYRGVNQPQHF.

The chain joins TRBV19 to TRBJ1-1; the D is unclear. V was cut by 3 bases and J by 3 bases, with 8 bases left in between. The CDR3 has 13 residues. The germline V gene has CDR1 LNHDA and CDR2 SQIVND (reference sequence). This chain's CDR3 is CASSIADYTEAFF. The CDR3 DNA is TGTGCCAGTAGTATCGCGGACTACACTGAAGCTTTCTTT.

The chain has TRBV30 and TRBJ1-2, with D possibly matching TRBD1 (5 bases). The CDR3 consists of 11 residues. In germline, CDR1 is GTSNPN, CDR2 SVGIG (reference sequence). V was cut by 2 bases and J by 8 bases, with 9 bases left in between. This chain's CDR3 is CAWSPGRGYTF. The CDR3 coding sequence is TGTGCCTGGAGTCCAGGGCGCGGCTACACCTTC.

The table lists this clonotype with a count of one. V gene TRBV20-1 combines with J gene TRBJ2-1; 8 bases align to TRBD2. Germline lookup yields CDR1 DFQATT and CDR2 SNEGSKA (reference sequence). The CDR3 is 16 amino acids. With V trimmed by 4 bases and J by 4 bases, 12 bases remained unmatched. CDR3 sequence: CSATVVGGGTYNEQFF. The CDR3 DNA follows: TGCAGTGCTACCGTAGTCGGCGGGGGGACTTACAATGAGCAGTTCTTC.

CDR3 amino acids: CASSLWGPQVETQYF. In DNA, the CDR3 is TGTGCCAGCAGCTTATGGGGACCCCAGGTAGAGACCCAGTACTTC. The V and J genes are TRBV7-9 and TRBJ2-5; D assignment may be TRBD1 or TRBD2 (5 bases each). Trimming took 2 bases from V and 4 from J, leaving 14 bases between them. CDR1 is SEHNR and CDR2 is FQNEAQ in the germline V gene (reference sequence). The CDR3 covers 15 residues. Full variable domain (outside the CDR3, taken from reference TRBV7-9 and TRBJ2-5): DTGVSQNPRHKITKRGQNVTFRCDPISEHNRLYWYRQTLGQGPEFLTYFQNEAQLEKSRLLSDRFSAERPKGSFSTLEIQRTEQGDSAMYLCASSLWGPQVETQYFGPGTRLLVL.

This chain uses TRBV4-1 with TRBJ2-3; the D gene is possibly TRBD1 (5 bases). From germline, CDR1 is MGHRA and CDR2 YSYEKL. The CDR3 has 15 residues. V was clipped by 4 bases and J by 0 bases, with 11 bases between them. The CDR3 DNA reads as TGCGCCAGCAGCCCCCGGCAGGGTAGCACAGATACGCAGTATTTT. Protein sequence: CASSPRQGSTDTQYF.

This clonotype was seen once. The chain has TRBV7-6 and TRBJ2-1; 9 nucleotides line up with TRBD1. The V and J ends lost 4 bases and 7 bases, in that order; junction bases with no gene match: 5. The germline CDR1 and CDR2 sequences are SGHVS and FNYEAQ. This CDR3 is built from 14 residues. The CDR3 reads CASSYGTGLNEQFF. The CDR3 DNA sequence: TGTGCCAGCAGCTACGGGACAGGGTTGAATGAGCAGTTCTTC.

The chain carries TRBV12-5 and TRBJ2-7, with 11 positions matching TRBD2. This CDR3 region has 15 residues. V trimming: 5 bases; J trimming: 2 bases; junction bases outside the gene matches: 5. Germline CDR1 and CDR2: LGHNT and FRNRAP. The CDR3 here is CASGISTSGAYEQYF. The CDR3 coding sequence is TGTGCTAGTGGTATCTCGACTAGCGGGGCCTACGAGCAGTACTTC.

The chain employs TRBV18 and TRBJ2-5; D is perhaps TRBD2 (5 bases). The CDR3 totals 16 residues. Trimming removed 1 base at V and 5 bases at J, with 17 bases between. From germline, CDR1 is KGHSH and CDR2 LQKENI. The CDR3 region has the DNA TGTGCCAGCTCACCACGGGGAGTAGGGTCAGTGGAGACCCAGTACTTC. As protein: CASSPRGVGSVETQYF. The entire variable domain, with the rest obtained from reference TRBV18 and TRBJ2-5, is as follows: NAGVMQNPRHLVRRRGQEARLRCSPMKGHSHVYWYRQLPEEGLKFMVYLQKENIIDESGMPKERFSAEFPKEGPSILRIQQVVRGDSAAYFCASSPRGVGSVETQYFGPGTRLLVL.

This clonotype was detected only once. The chain couples TRBV29-1 to TRBJ2-3; unclear D gene. Between the trimmed V and J ends, which lost 4 bases and 0 bases, there was a span of 8 bases. Germline V gene sequence: CDR1 SQVTM, CDR2 ANQGSEA. The CDR3 runs 13 residues. Here the CDR3 DNA reads TGCAGCGTTGGGCAGTCTAGCACAGATACGCAGTATTTT. Protein product: CSVGQSSTDTQYF.

The gene calls are TRBV20-1 and TRBJ1-1, with D possibly TRBD1 on 6 matching bases. The germline V gene has CDR1 DFQATT and CDR2 SNEGSKA (reference sequence). This CDR3 is 12 amino acids long. Deletions cut 4 bases from V and 7 bases from J, with 13 bases between. CDR3 sequence (DNA): TGCAGTGCTACCCGGACAGCACTTGAAGCTTTCTTT. Its protein is CSATRTALEAFF.

V and J are TRBV3-1 and TRBJ1-6; no definite D call. Germline CDR1 LGHDT, CDR2 YNNKEL (reference sequence). The V and J ends lost 1 base and 5 bases respectively, with 6 bases between them. This CDR3 contains 14 residues. CDR3 loop: CASSQAGDNSPLHF. The CDR3 DNA reads as TGTGCCAGCAGCCAAGCAGGCGATAATTCACCCCTCCACTTT.

V and J are TRBV5-4 and TRBJ1-2; possible D gene TRBD1, 6 bases. The length of the CDR3 is 16 residues. CDR1 and CDR2 from the germline V gene are SGHNT and YYREEE (reference sequence). V was shortened by 0 bases and J by 8 bases, with 20 bases between the two germline ends. The CDR3 is CASSLGQEALIGGYTF. CDR3 in DNA: TGTGCCAGCAGCTTGGGACAGGAGGCCCTGATCGGGGGCTACACCTTC.

This clonotype was seen only once. This chain connects TRBV27 to TRBJ2-2; D is unclear. The CDR3 covers 14 residues. The germline gives CDR1 MNHEY, CDR2 SMNVEV (reference sequence). The V end was cut by 5 bases, the J end by 4 bases, with 11 bases between. The CDR3 protein is CASSPQAPTGELFF. In nucleotides, the CDR3 is TGTGCCAGCAGTCCCCAGGCCCCCACCGGGGAGCTGTTTTTT.

The chain carries TRBV7-2 and TRBJ1-1; tentative D call: TRBD1 (5 bases). This CDR3 comprises 14 residues. The V end was cut by 4 bases, the J end by 4 bases, with 13 bases between. Germline loops: CDR1 SGHTA, CDR2 FQGNSA. DNA of the CDR3: TGTGCCAGCAGCTCGCACAGGACGGTCACTGAAGCTTTCTTT. Its translation: CASSSHRTVTEAFF.